These 21 T cell receptor beta chains came from one sample sequenced in a study of blood T cell repertoires in COVID-19. Libraries were prepared by immunoSEQ multiplex PCR; TCRdb keeps only in-frame clonotypes and omits some of them. The sample has some 260,000 clones, about 88% seen once. The material sequenced was peripheral blood. All receptors come from a woman between 40 and 50 years old who had recovered from COVID-19.

The chain joins TRBV19 to TRBJ2-4; maybe TRBD2 (8 bases). V lost 7 bases and J 5 bases, leaving 27 bases between the germline ends. The CDR3 consists of 18 residues. Germline values: CDR1 LNHDA, CDR2 SQIVND (reference sequence). DNA of the CDR3: TGTGCCAGTAACCCCAGCGGGGGAGGGGGCGTGATGGAAAACATTCAGTACTTC. It encodes CASNPSGGGGVMENIQYF.

V is TRBV7-2 and J is TRBJ1-2; 8 nucleotides match TRBD1. Germline CDR1 is SGHTA and CDR2 is FQGNSA. J lost 5 bases, V lost 1 base, and 6 bases had no gene match. The CDR3 totals 15 residues. The CDR3 DNA sequence: TGTGCCAGCAGCTTAGGGGACAGGCTCGGGTATGGCTACACCTTC. Protein: CASSLGDRLGYGYTF. Supplemented by reference TRBV7-2 and TRBJ1-2, the full variable domain reads GAGVSQSPSNKVTEKGKDVELRCDPISGHTALYWYRQSLGQGLEFLIYFQGNSAPDKSGLPSDRFSAERTGGSVSTLTIQRTQQEDSAVYLCASSLGDRLGYGYTFGSGTRLTVV.

This clone was found a few times. The CDR3 protein is CASSFGSLSPIYF. The CDR3, as DNA: TGTGCCAGCAGTTTTGGGAGCCTAAGCCCCATATATTTT. V is TRBV28 and J is TRBJ1-3; D uncertain. Deletions cut 3 bases from V and 11 bases from J, with 14 bases between. The germline CDR1 and CDR2 sequences are MDHEN and SYDVKM. This CDR3 contains 13 residues.

The J gene is TRBJ2-7, the V gene TRBV6-5; tentatively, D is TRBD2 (5 bases). This CDR3 contains 15 residues. V shed 10 bases and J shed 2 bases, with 21 bases lying between them. The germline V gene encodes CDR1 MNHEY and CDR2 SVGAGI. The CDR3 DNA is TGTGCCACCCGTAAGGGCGCGGGTCCCGCCTACGAGCAGTACTTC. Translated, it gives CATRKGAGPAYEQYF.

This clone was seen a single time. The chain joins TRBV6-1 to TRBJ1-3; 9 bases line up with TRBD1. V shed 4 bases and J 0 bases; nucleotides not matched to a gene: 4. Per the germline V gene, CDR1 is MNHNS and CDR2 is SASEGT. This CDR3 is 16 amino acids long. The CDR3 protein is CASSGDRAYSGNTIYF. The CDR3, as DNA: TGTGCCAGCAGTGGGGACAGGGCCTACTCTGGAAACACCATATATTTT.

The CDR3 DNA reads TGTGCCAGCTCACCAACTTCCACGGGTGAGCAGTTCTTC. This gives the protein CASSPTSTGEQFF. The chain is built from TRBV18 and TRBJ2-1, with D unclear. V gave up 2 bases and J gave up 9 bases, with 11 bases separating them. Germline CDR1 is KGHSH and CDR2 is LQKENI. There are 13 residues in the CDR3. Variable domain in full (rest from reference TRBV18 and TRBJ2-1): NAGVMQNPRHLVRRRGQEARLRCSPMKGHSHVYWYRQLPEEGLKFMVYLQKENIIDESGMPKERFSAEFPKEGPSILRIQQVVRGDSAAYFCASSPTSTGEQFFGPGTRLTVL.

The rearrangement links TRBV4-1 to TRBJ2-3; a weak D match, TRBD2 (7 bases). The CDR3 contains 18 residues. Trimming took 1 base from V and 6 from J, leaving 23 bases between them. Per the germline V gene, CDR1 is MGHRA and CDR2 is YSYEKL. The CDR3 here is CASSQVGHREGGLDTQYF. The CDR3 nucleotides are TGCGCCAGCAGCCAAGTGGGACACAGGGAGGGAGGGTTGGATACGCAGTATTTT.

The CDR3 sequence is CASSQRPGGVETQYF. As DNA, the CDR3 is TGCGCCAGCAGCCAAAGGCCCGGGGGGGTAGAGACCCAGTACTTC. This rearrangement joins TRBV4-1 to TRBJ2-5, with 8 nucleotides matching TRBD2. Unmatched junction bases numbered 6, after V lost 2 bases and J lost 4 bases. CDR3 length: 15 residues. Germline CDR1 reads MGHRA; CDR2 reads YSYEKL.

V gene TRBV7-8 combines with J gene TRBJ1-5, with TRBD1 matching 8 bases. CDR3 length: 16 residues. The germline CDR1 and CDR2 sequences are SGHVS and FQNEAQ. The trim removed 1 base at V and 2 bases at J, leaving 4 bases unmatched. The CDR3 DNA reads TGTGCCAGCAGCTTAGTCGCGACAGGGGGCAATCAGCCCCAGCATTTT. Translated, it gives CASSLVATGGNQPQHF.

The genes are TRBV6-2 or TRBV6-3 and TRBJ2-7; the match to TRBD2 covers 9 bases. J lost 3 bases, V lost 6 bases, and 6 bases had no gene match. Germline CDR1 reads MNHEY; CDR2 reads SVGEGT. This CDR3 is built from 14 residues. Here the CDR3 reads CASRPSGERYEQYF. CDR3 DNA sequence: TGTGCCAGCAGGCCTAGCGGGGAACGCTACGAGCAGTACTTC.

The gene calls are TRBV29-1 and TRBJ1-5, with a possible D match to TRBD1 (5 bases). Trimming took off 7 bases at V and 0 bases at J, with 16 bases between the two ends. Germline V gives CDR1 SQVTM, CDR2 ANQGSEA. The CDR3 is 15 amino acids. This chain's CDR3 is CSASTLQGSNQPQHF. DNA of the CDR3: TGCAGCGCATCCACACTCCAGGGTAGCAATCAGCCCCAGCATTTT.

The chain carries TRBV4-1 and TRBJ1-2; D remains ambiguous. The CDR3 loop spans 14 amino acids. Trimming took 0 bases from V and 4 from J, leaving 9 bases between them. Germline CDR1 and CDR2: MGHRA and YSYEKL. CDR3 residues: CASSQDHSFYGYTF. The CDR3 DNA reads TGCGCCAGCAGCCAAGATCACAGTTTCTATGGCTACACCTTC.

The V gene is TRBV19, the J gene TRBJ2-1; TRBD2 matches at 11 bases. CDR3 length: 15 amino acids. V lost 7 bases and J lost 4; bases outside the gene matches: 6. Looked up from germline, CDR1 is LNHDA and CDR2 is SQIVND (reference sequence). CDR3 sequence: CASTTGTSGYNEQFF. The CDR3 coding sequence is TGTGCCAGTACCACCGGGACTAGCGGATACAATGAGCAGTTCTTC.

This chain joins TRBV7-8 and TRBJ1-5; D unclear. V was cut by 4 bases and J by 3 bases, with 7 bases left in between. Looked up from germline, CDR1 is SGHVS and CDR2 is FQNEAQ. There are 13 residues in the CDR3. The DNA for the CDR3 is TGTGCCAGCAGCTCCCTTCCCAATCAGCCCCAGCATTTT. Its translation: CASSSLPNQPQHF.

The chain is built from TRBV19 and TRBJ1-5, with 8 bases fitting TRBD1. The germline V gene encodes CDR1 LNHDA and CDR2 SQIVND (reference sequence). Losses at the gene ends were 4 bases for V and 7 bases for J; bases not matched to a gene: 9. The CDR3 contains 15 residues. DNA for the CDR3: TGTGCCAGTAGTAGACTTGGGACAGGCAGCCAGCCCCAGCATTTT. The encoded protein is CASSRLGTGSQPQHF.

The chain recombines TRBV19 with TRBJ1-5; TRBD1 matches at 9 bases. Per germline, CDR1 LNHDA and CDR2 SQIVND (reference sequence). V shed 3 bases and J 5 bases; nucleotides not matched to a gene: 8. The CDR3 loop spans 16 amino acids. The CDR3 sequence: CASSMPGQGGHQPQHF. Here the CDR3 DNA reads TGTGCCAGTAGTATGCCGGGACAGGGAGGGCATCAGCCCCAGCATTTT.

The chain couples TRBV7-9 to TRBJ1-1; D might be TRBD1 (6 bases). The germline V and J ends were trimmed by 6 bases and 0 bases, with 11 bases remaining between them. Looked up from germline, CDR1 is SEHNR and CDR2 is FQNEAQ (reference sequence). CDR3 length equals 14 residues. This CDR3 is CASRQQGVNTEAFF. CDR3 DNA sequence: TGTGCCAGCAGACAACAGGGCGTGAACACTGAAGCTTTCTTT.

This clone was counted a single time. CDR3 sequence: CSAAGLAITDTQYF. The DNA for the CDR3 is TGCAGCGCTGCGGGACTAGCGATAACAGATACGCAGTATTTT. The genes are TRBV29-1 and TRBJ2-3; 10 bases line up with TRBD2. The CDR3 extends over 14 amino acids. With 7 bases clipped from V and 3 bases from J, the junction kept 7 bases outside the gene matches. CDR1 is SQVTM and CDR2 is ANQGSEA in the germline V gene.

V usage is TRBV21-1 and J usage is TRBJ2-1; the table's D gene call, TRBD2, was not cross checked with the DNA. TRBV21-1 is marked as a pseudogene. This CDR3 spans 19 amino acids. CDR3 region: CASSKALISGKSSYNEQFF. CDR3 bases: TGTGCCAGCAGCAAAGCGCTGATTAGCGGGAAGAGTTCCTACAATGAGCAGTTCTTC.

This chain joins TRBV19 and TRBJ2-5; the match to TRBD1 covers 7 bases. This CDR3 comprises 13 residues. In germline, CDR1 is LNHDA, CDR2 SQIVND (reference sequence). J gave up 4 bases and V 2 bases, and 1 base lay outside the gene matches. CDR3 sequence: CASSINRGETQYF. CDR3 nucleotides: TGTGCCAGTAGTATAAACAGGGGAGAGACCCAGTACTTC.

This clone has a handful of counts. The chain has TRBV7-2 and TRBJ1-1; 8 nucleotides match TRBD1. Germline V gene lookup returns CDR1 SGHTA and CDR2 FQGNSA. The CDR3 has 15 residues. After removal of 6 bases from V and 0 bases from J, the junction contained 6 bases not matched to a gene. CDR3 DNA: TGTGCCAGCAGTATAAGACAGGGGTTGAACACTGAAGCTTTCTTT. Its protein product is CASSIRQGLNTEAFF.